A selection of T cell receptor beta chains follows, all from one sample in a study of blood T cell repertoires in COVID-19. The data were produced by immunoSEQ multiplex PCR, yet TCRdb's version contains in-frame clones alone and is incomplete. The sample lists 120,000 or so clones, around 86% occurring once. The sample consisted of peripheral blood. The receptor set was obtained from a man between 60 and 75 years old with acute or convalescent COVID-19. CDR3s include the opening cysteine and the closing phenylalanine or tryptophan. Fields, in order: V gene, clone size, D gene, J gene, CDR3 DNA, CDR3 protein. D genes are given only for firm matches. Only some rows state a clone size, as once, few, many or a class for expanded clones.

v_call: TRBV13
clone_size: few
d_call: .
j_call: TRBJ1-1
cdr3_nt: TGTGCCAGCAGCTTAGGCCTCTTTGTTCTTGAAGCTTTCTTT
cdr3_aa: CASSLGLFVLEAFF

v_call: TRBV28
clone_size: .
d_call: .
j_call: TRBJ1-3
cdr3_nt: TGTGCCAGCAGTTCCAGCATCAATTTCAGGCCGAGCTCTGGAAACACCATATATTTT
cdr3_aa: CASSSSINFRPSSGNTIYF

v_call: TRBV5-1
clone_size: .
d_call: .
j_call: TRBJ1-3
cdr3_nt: TGCGCCAGCAGTCGGGACAATACGATAGCTGGAAACACCATATATTTT
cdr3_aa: CASSRDNTIAGNTIYF

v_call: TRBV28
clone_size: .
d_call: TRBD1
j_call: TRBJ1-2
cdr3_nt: TGTGCCAGCAGTTTACTCAGGGGGGCATATGGCTACACCTTC
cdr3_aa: CASSLLRGAYGYTF

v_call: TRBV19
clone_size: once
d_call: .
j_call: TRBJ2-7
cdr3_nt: TGTGCCAGTAGTCAACTGGCTGGCGGGTTCTCCTACGAGCAGTACTTC
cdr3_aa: CASSQLAGGFSYEQYF

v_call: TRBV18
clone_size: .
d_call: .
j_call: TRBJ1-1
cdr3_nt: TGTGCCAGCTCACCAGGGACTCGGAGGACTGAAGCTTTCTTT
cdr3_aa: CASSPGTRRTEAFF

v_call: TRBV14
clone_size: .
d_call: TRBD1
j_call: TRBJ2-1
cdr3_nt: TGTGCCAGCAGCCAAGGACAGGGGGCCTCCTACAATGAGCAGTTCTTC
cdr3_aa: CASSQGQGASYNEQFF

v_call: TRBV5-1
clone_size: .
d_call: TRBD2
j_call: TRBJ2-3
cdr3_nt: TGCGCCAGCAGCTTGTCCCTAGCGGGGTACCTCGCTGATACGCAGTATTTT
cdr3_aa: CASSLSLAGYLADTQYF

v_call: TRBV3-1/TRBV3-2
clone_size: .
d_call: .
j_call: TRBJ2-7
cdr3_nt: TGTGCCAGCAGCCAAGATTCAGGGGGGCCCTACGAGCAGTACTTC
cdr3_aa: CASSQDSGGPYEQYF

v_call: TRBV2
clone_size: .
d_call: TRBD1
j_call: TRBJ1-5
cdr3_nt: TGTGCCAGCAAGGGACAGGTAAATCAGCCCCAGCATTTT
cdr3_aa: CASKGQVNQPQHF

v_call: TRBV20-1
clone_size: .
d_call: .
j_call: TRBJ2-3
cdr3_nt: TGCAGTGCTAGTGGTAGCCTTACACCATGGGATACGCAGTATTTT
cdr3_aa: CSASGSLTPWDTQYF

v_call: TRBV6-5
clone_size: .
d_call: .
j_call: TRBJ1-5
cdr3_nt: TGTGCCAGCAGTTCTGACAGAAATCAGCCCCAGCATTTT
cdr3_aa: CASSSDRNQPQHF

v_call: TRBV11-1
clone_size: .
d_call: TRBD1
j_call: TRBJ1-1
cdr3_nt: TGTGCCAGCAGCTTAGCCTGGGACAGGAACACTGAAGCTTTCTTT
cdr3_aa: CASSLAWDRNTEAFF

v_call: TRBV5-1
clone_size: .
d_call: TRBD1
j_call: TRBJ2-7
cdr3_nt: TGCGCCAGCAGCGCGGGGACAGGGGGAGGAGAGCAGTACTTC
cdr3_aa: CASSAGTGGGEQYF

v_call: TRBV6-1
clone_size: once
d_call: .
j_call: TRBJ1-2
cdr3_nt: TGTGCCAGCAGTGAGTTGAATCGGTTTCGAGGCTATGGCTACACCTTC
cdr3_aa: CASSELNRFRGYGYTF

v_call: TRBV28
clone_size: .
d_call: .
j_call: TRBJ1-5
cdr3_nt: TGTGCCAGCAGTTTAGCAGGCAAAAATAGCAATCAGCCCCAGCATTTT
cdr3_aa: CASSLAGKNSNQPQHF

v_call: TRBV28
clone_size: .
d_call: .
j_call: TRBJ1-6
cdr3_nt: TGTGCCAGCAGTTCCTGGGGCAATTCACCCCTCCACTTT
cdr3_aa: CASSSWGNSPLHF

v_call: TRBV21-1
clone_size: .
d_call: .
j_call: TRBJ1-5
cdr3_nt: TGTGCCAGCAGCTCGTCCGAGGCTACAGGGCCCAAAGGTCAGCCCCAGCATTTT
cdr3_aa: CASSSSEATGPKGQPQHF

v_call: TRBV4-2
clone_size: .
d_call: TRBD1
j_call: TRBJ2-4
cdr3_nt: TGTGCCAGCAGCCTAGGGACAGGGGAACAGTACTTC
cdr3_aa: CASSLGTGEQYF

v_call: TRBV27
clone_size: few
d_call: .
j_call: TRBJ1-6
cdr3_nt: TGTGCCAGCAGTTTAAAGTCAGGAAATTTCTCACCCCTCCACTTT
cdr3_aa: CASSLKSGNFSPLHF

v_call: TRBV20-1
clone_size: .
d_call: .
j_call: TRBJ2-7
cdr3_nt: TGCAGTGCCGAGATGGACGAGCAGTACTTC
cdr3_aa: CSAEMDEQYF

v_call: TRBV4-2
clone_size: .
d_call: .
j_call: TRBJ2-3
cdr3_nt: TGTGCCAGCAGCCCCCCGACAGATACGCAGTATTTT
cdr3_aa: CASSPPTDTQYF

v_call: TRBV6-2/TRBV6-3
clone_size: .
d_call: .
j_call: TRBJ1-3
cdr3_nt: TGTGCCAGCAGTTACGAGGGAACCGGAAACACCATATATTTT
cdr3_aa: CASSYEGTGNTIYF

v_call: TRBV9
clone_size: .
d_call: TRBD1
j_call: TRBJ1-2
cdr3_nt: TGTGCCAGCAGCGGAGGGACAGAGGGTAGCTTAAGCGGCTACACCTTC
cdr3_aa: CASSGGTEGSLSGYTF

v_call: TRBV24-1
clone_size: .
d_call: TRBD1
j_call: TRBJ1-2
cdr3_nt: TGTGCCACCAGTGACCCTAGGACAGGGGACTATGGCTACACCTTC
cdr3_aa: CATSDPRTGDYGYTF

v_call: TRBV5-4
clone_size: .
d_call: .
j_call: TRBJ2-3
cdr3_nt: TGTGCCAGCAGCTTGAAGCAGGGAACAGATACGCAGTATTTT
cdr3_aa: CASSLKQGTDTQYF

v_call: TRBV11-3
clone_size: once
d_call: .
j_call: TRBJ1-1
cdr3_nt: TGTGCCAGCAGCTTCCAGGGATCCACTGAAGCTTTCTTT
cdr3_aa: CASSFQGSTEAFF

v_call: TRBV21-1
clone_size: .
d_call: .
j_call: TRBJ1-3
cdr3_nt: TGTGCCAGCTTTCAGGCTGGAAACACCATATATTTT
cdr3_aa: CASFQAGNTIYF

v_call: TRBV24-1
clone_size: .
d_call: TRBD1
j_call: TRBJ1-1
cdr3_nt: TGTGCCACCAGTGAGGGACAGGGGATGAACACTGAAGCTTTCTTT
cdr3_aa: CATSEGQGMNTEAFF

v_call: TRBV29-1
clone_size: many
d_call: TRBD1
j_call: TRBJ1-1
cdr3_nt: TGCAGCGTTGAAGCAAGGGACAGGGCGTATACTGAAGCTTTCTTT
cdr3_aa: CSVEARDRAYTEAFF

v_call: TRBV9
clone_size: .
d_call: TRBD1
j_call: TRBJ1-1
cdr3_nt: TGTGCCAGCAGCGTCGGACAGGGAAGTACTGAAGCTTTCTTT
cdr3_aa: CASSVGQGSTEAFF

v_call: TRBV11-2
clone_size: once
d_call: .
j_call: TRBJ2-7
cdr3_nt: TGTGCCAGCAGCTTACCCTCCAGGGTAGAATTGAGGGAGCAGTACTTC
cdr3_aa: CASSLPSRVELREQYF

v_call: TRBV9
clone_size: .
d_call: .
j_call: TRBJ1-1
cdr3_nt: TGTGCCAGCAGCGTAGGGAAAGGACACAACACTGAAGCTTTCTTT
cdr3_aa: CASSVGKGHNTEAFF

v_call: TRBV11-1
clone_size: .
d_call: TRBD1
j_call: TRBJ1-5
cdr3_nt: TGTGCCAGCAGCCTAACAGGGGGCAGTCAGCCCCAGCATTTT
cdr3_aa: CASSLTGGSQPQHF

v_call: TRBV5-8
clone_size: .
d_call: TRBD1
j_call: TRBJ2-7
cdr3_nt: TGTGCCAGCAGCCCTCTACCGTTGGACAGGGGTGGTCTCTACGAGCAGTACTTC
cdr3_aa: CASSPLPLDRGGLYEQYF

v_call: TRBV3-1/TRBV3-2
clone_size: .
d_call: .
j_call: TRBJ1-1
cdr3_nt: TGTGCCAGCAGCCAAGATTGGAGGGGGGGAGCTTTCTTT
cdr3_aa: CASSQDWRGGAFF

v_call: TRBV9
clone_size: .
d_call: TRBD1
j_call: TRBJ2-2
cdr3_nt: TGTGCCAGCAGCATCAGGGGGCTGGGCACCGGGGAGCTGTTTTTT
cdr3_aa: CASSIRGLGTGELFF

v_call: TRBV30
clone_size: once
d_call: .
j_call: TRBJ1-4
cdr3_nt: TGTGCCTGGAGTGACGCGGGGGCGGCAACTAATGAAAAACTGTTTTTT
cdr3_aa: CAWSDAGAATNEKLFF

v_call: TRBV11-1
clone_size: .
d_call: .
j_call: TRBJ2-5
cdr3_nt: TGTGCCAGCAGTGGAGGGGCCCAAGAGACCCAGTACTTC
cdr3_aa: CASSGGAQETQYF

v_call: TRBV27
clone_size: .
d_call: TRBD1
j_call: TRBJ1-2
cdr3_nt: TGTGCCAGCAGTTTCCTCCCCCGACAGGGGGAAAGGGGCTACACCTTC
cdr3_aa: CASSFLPRQGERGYTF

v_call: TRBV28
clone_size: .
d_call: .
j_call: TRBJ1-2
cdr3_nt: TGTGCCAGCAGCCCCCCGGGGTTGAGCTATGGCTACACCTTC
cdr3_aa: CASSPPGLSYGYTF

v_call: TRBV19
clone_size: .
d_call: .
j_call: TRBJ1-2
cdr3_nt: TGTGCCACCGAGTCAGGGGTCGGCTATGGCTACACCTTC
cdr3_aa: CATESGVGYGYTF

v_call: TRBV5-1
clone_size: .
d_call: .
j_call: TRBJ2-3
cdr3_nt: TGCGCCAGCAGCTCGAGAGGAGATACGCAGTATTTT
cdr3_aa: CASSSRGDTQYF

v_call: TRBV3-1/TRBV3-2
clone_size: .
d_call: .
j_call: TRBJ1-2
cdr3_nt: TGTGCCAGCAGCCAAGCCATTAGCGGCTACACCTTC
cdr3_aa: CASSQAISGYTF

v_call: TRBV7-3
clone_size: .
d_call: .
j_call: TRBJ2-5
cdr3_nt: TGTGCCAGCAGCTTCCAGGGGGGAAAATTGGAGACCCAGTACTTC
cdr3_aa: CASSFQGGKLETQYF

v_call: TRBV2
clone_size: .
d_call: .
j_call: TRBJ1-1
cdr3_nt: TGTGCCAGCAGGAGAGCCGGGGAAGCTTTCTTT
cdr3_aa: CASRRAGEAFF

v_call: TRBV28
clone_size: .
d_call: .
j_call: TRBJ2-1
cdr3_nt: TGTGCCAGCAGCGAAACGGGACACGGTTTGAGTGAGCAGTTCTTC
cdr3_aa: CASSETGHGLSEQFF

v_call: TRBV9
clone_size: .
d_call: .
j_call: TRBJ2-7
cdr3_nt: TGTGCCAGCAGCACTCAAATCCCCCCCTACGAGCAGTACTTC
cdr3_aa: CASSTQIPPYEQYF

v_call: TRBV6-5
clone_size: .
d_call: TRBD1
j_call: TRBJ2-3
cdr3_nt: TGTGCCAGCAGTTACTCGGGACAGAGGACAGATACGCAGTATTTT
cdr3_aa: CASSYSGQRTDTQYF

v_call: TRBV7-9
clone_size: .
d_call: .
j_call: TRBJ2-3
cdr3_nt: TGTGCCAGCAGCTTGAGGGATACGCAGTATTTT
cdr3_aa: CASSLRDTQYF

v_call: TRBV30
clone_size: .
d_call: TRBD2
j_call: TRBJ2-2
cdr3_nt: TGTGCCTGGAGTGTGGGGCTAGCGGGAACCGGGGAGCTGTTTTTT
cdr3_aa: CAWSVGLAGTGELFF

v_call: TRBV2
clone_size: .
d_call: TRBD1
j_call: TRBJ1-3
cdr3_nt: TGTGCCAGCAGCACCCGGACAGGTCGGAACACCATATATTTT
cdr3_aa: CASSTRTGRNTIYF

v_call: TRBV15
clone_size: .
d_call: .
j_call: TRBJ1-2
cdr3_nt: TGTGCCACCAGCAGAGACAAAACGCTCGGAGATGGCTACACCTTC
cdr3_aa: CATSRDKTLGDGYTF

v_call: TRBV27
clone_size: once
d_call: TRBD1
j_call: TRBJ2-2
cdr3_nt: TGTGCCAGCCAGCCCGACAGGGAGAGGACCGGGGAGCTGTTTTTT
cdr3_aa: CASQPDRERTGELFF

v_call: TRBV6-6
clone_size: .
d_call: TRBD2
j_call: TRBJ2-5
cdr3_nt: TGTGCCAGCGGGACTAGCGGGAGAAGTGTGAGTGAGACCCAGTACTTC
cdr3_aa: CASGTSGRSVSETQYF

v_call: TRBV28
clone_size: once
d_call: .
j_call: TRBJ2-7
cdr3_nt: TGTGCCAGCAGTGGGCCGCTCTATTCCTACGAGCAGTACTTC
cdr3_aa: CASSGPLYSYEQYF

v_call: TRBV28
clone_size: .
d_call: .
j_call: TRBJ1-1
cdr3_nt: TGTGCCAGCTTCGCCTCCGGGGGGGACACTGAAGCTTTCTTT
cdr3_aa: CASFASGGDTEAFF

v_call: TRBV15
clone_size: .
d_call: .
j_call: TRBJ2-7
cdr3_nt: TGTGCCACCGCCCATGGAGGCAGTGAGGAGCAGTACTTC
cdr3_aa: CATAHGGSEEQYF

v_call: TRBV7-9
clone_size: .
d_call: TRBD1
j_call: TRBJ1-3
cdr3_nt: TGTGCCAGCAGCTTAGTGGGACAGGGACGCCGACTCTCTGGAAACACCATATATTTT
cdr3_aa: CASSLVGQGRRLSGNTIYF

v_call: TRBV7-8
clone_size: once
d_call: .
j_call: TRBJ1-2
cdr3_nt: TGTGCCAGCAGCTTATCGGGATCCAACTATGGCTACACCTTC
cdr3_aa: CASSLSGSNYGYTF